This T cell receptor beta chain stems from a study of cytomegalovirus exposure and HLA in healthy donors. Study details: Researchers previously reported finding 90 million to 130 million unique TCR beta sequences from approximately 190 million T cells.

Losses at the gene ends were 3 bases for V and 4 bases for J; bases not matched to a gene: 17. In germline, CDR1 is MDHEN, CDR2 SYDVKM. The CDR3 length is 19 residues. On this clone: What it binds is not known.

PCR amplification relied on 60 Vbeta primers (plus 13 Jbeta primers). Profiling relied on immunoSEQ multiplex PCR, and the TCRdb table lists in-frame clones only, not all of them. The sample yields 95,000 to 110,000 clones, 77% seen once. Overall study findings and caveats: Three CMV-associated chains proved CMV antigen-specific in vitro.

The receptor was isolated from a male donor in good health and CMV-seronegative. The gene calls are TRBV28 and TRBJ2-7; 11 bases match TRBD2. Specimen: PBMCs. CDR3 amino acids: CASSFALALAGGRGYEQYF. The CDR3 nucleotides are TGTGCCAGCAGTTTTGCCCTGGCGCTAGCGGGAGGACGGGGGTACGAGCAGTACTTC.